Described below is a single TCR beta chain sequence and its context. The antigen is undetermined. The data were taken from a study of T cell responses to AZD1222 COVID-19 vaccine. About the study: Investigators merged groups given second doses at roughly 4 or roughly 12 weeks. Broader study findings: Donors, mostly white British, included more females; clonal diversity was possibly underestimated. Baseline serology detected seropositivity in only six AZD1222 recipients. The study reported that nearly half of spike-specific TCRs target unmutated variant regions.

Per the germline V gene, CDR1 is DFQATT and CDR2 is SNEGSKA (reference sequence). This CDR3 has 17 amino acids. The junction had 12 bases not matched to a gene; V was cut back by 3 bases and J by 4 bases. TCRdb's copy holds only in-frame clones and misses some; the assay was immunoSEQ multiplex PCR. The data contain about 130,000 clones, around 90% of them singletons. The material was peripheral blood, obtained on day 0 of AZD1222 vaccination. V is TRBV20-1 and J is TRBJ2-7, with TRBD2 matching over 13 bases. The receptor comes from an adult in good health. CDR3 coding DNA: TGCAGTGCTAGTCGCGGACTAGCGGGAGAAATGTCTTACGAGCAGTACTTC. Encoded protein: CSASRGLAGEMSYEQYF.